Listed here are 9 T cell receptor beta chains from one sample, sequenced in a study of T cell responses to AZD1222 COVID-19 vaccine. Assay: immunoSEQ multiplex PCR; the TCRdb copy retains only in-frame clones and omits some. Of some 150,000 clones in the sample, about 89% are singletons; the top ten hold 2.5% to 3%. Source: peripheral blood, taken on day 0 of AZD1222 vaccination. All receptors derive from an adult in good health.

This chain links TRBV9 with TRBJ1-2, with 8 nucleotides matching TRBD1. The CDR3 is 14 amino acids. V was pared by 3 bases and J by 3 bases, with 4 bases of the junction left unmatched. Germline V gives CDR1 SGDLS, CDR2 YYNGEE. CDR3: CASSAGQVHYGYTF. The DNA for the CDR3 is TGTGCCAGCAGCGCGGGACAGGTACACTATGGCTACACCTTC.

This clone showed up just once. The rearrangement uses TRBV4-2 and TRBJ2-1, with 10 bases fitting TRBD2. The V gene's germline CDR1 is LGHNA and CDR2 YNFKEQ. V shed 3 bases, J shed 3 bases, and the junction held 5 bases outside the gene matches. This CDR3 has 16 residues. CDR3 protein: CASSQLAGAVYNEQFF. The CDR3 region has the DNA TGTGCCAGCAGCCAGCTAGCGGGGGCGGTCTACAATGAGCAGTTCTTC.

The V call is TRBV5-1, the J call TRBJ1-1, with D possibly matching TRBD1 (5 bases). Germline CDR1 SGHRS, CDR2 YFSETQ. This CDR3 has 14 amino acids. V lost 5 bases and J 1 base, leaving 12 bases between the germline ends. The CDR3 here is CASRTDSPNTEAFF. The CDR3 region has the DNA TGCGCCAGCAGGACTGACAGCCCGAACACTGAAGCTTTCTTT. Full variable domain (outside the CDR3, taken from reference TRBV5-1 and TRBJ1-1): KAGVTQTPRYLIKTRGQQVTLSCSPISGHRSVSWYQQTPGQGLQFLFEYFSETQRNKGNFPGRFSGRQFSNSRSEMNVSTLELGDSALYLCASRTDSPNTEAFFGQGTRLTVV.

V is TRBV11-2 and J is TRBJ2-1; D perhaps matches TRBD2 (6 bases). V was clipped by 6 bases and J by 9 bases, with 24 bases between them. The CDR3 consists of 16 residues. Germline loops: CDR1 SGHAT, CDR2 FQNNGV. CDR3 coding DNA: TGTGCCAGCAGTTATCAGTGGGGGGTTTTTGGGAGTGAGCAGTTCTTC. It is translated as CASSYQWGVFGSEQFF.

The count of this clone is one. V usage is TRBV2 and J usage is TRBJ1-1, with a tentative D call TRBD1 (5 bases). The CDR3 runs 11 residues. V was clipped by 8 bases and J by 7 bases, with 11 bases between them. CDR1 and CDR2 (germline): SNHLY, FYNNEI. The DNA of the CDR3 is TGTGCCAGCGGGGTGGGGGATGAAGCTTTCTTT. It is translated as CASGVGDEAFF. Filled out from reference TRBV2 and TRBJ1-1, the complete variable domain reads EPEVTQTPSHQVTQMGQEVILRCVPISNHLYFYWYRQILGQKVEFLVSFYNNEISEKSEIFDDQFSVERPDGSNFTLKIRSTKLEDSAMYFCASGVGDEAFFGQGTRLTVV.

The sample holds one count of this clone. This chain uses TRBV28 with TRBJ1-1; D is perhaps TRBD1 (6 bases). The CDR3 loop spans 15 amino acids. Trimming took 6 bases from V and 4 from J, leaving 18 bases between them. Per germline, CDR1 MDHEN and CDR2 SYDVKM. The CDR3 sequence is CASSLRGGGSTEAFF. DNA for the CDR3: TGTGCCAGCAGCCTTAGAGGCGGGGGCAGCACTGAAGCTTTCTTT.

CDR3 nucleotide sequence: TGTGCCAGCAGTTCAGGGGGTATTGGCTACACCTTC. Its translation is CASSSGGIGYTF. The chain is built from TRBV6-5 and TRBJ1-2, with TRBD1 matching 7 bases. Germline trimming cut 4 bases from V and 7 bases from J; bases unmatched to any gene: 3. This CDR3 spans 12 amino acids. The germline V gene encodes CDR1 MNHEY and CDR2 SVGAGI.

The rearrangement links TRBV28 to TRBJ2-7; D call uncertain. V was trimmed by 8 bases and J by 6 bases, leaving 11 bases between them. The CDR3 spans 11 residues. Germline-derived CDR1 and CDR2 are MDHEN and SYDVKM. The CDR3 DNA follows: TGTGCCAGCGAAACGGTGGGCGAGCAGTACTTC. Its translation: CASETVGEQYF. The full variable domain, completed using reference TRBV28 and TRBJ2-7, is DVKVTQSSRYLVKRTGEKVFLECVQDMDHENMFWYRQDPGLGLRLIYFSYDVKMKEKGDIPEGYSVSREKKERFSLILESASTNQTSMYLCASETVGEQYFGPGTRLTVT.

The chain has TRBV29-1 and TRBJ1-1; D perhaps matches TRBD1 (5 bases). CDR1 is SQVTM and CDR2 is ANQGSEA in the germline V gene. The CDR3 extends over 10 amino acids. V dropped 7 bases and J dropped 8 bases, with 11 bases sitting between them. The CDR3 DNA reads TGCAGCGAACCCCGGGGCGAAGCTTTCTTT. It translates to CSEPRGEAFF.